This T cell receptor beta chain was profiled in a study of T cells after yellow fever vaccination. They built TCR cDNA with 5'RACE template switching, a step that put in a universal primer site and UMIs. TCRdb reprocessed the 5' RACE reads via MiXCR and lists one record per CDR3 protein. Of 20,000 to 25,000 distinct CDR3 sequences listed, around 3.3% are singletons. Study conclusions and caveats: Relatively few clonotypes were ones that appeared in both CD4 and CD8 compartments. Clones from primary vaccination mostly reappeared after the booster (less than 98% CD4, over 85% CD8).

CDR3 size: 11 residues. Trimming cost V 3 bases and J 9 bases, with 6 bases left between them. This clonotype came up many times. The sequencing here drew on PBMCs, either bulk or a sorted T-cell subset (CD4+, CD8+, memory, or dextramer-sorted; not recorded which), taken about 41 days after the first yellow fever vaccination. This TCR was sampled from a man between 18 and 29 years old who received the YFV17D yellow fever vaccine. The chain joins TRBV12-3 or TRBV12-4 to TRBJ1-5; possible D gene TRBD1, 5 bases. CDR3 sequence reads: CASSLGGPQHF. The CDR3 DNA reads TGTGCCAGCAGTTTGGGGGGGCCCCAGCATTTT.